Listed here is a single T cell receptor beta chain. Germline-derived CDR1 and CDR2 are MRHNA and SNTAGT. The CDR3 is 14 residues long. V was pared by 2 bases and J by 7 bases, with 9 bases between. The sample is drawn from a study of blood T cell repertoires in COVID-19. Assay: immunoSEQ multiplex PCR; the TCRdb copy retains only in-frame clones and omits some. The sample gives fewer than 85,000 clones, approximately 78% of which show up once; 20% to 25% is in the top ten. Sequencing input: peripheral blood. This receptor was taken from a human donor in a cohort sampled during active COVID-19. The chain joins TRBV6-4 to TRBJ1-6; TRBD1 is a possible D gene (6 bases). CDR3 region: CASSDRGLNSPLHF. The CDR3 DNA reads TGTGCCAGCAGTGACAGGGGGTTAAATTCACCCCTCCACTTT.